Here is one T cell receptor (beta chain) with its context. Antigen unknown. These data belong to a study of CD8 T cells in Susac syndrome. Random hexamers were used to reverse transcribe the RNA input (roughly 0.5 to 1 ug). TCRdb redid the calling of the immunoSEQ multiplex PCR reads with MiXCR, one entry per CDR3 protein. This sample carries about 180,000 distinct CDR3 sequences, approximately 93% of them seen once, and the ten largest clones take under 0.095%. Regarding the study as a whole: It was acknowledged in the study that its TCR sequencing and HLA analysis involved a relatively small number of individuals.

The multiple sclerosis controls were treatment-naive patients with relapsing-remitting disease that was stable or active. TEMRA cells were FACS-enriched, while CD8+ and CD4+ T cells were negatively isolated. This receptor was obtained from a human donor with multiple sclerosis. Sequences were obtained from CD4+ T cells from PBMCs.

The CDR3 DNA follows: TGCAGTGCTATAGGGGGAGAGACCCAGTACTTC. Amino acids: CSAIGGETQYF. The gene calls are TRBV20-1 and TRBJ2-5; TRBD1 might be the D (6 bases). Between the trimmed V and J ends, which lost 4 bases and 4 bases, there was a span of 7 bases. The germline CDR1 and CDR2 sequences are DFQATT and SNEGSKA (reference sequence). The CDR3 contains 11 residues.